This T cell receptor (beta chain) was sequenced in a study of cytomegalovirus exposure and HLA in healthy donors. With 60 Vbeta and 13 Jbeta primers, the PCR was carried out. Measured with immunoSEQ multiplex PCR; TCRdb has only the in-frame clones, and not every one. The sample has some 190,000 clones; about four fifths are singletons. This CDR3 spans 19 amino acids. CDR1 SGHTA and CDR2 FQGNSA come from the germline V gene. Trimming at V came to 3 bases and at J to 0 bases, leaving 17 bases not matched to a gene. The chain has TRBV7-2 and TRBJ2-7, with 7 bases lining up with TRBD2. The receptor was derived from a male donor in good health and CMV-seronegative. Sequencing was done on a sample of PBMCs. As DNA, the CDR3 is TGTGCCAGCAGCTTTCGTGGCGGGAGCCGTACCTTTGACTCCTACGAGCAGTACTTC. It specifies CASSFRGGSRTFDSYEQYF.